These 5 T cell receptor beta chains originate from one sample sequenced in a study of blood T cell repertoires in COVID-19. The repertoire was sequenced with immunoSEQ multiplex PCR; TCRdb's copy has only in-frame clones and lacks some. The sample consists of approximately 140,000 clones, about 88% of them appearing once. The sequenced sample was PBMCs or T cells enriched from blood (not recorded which). The receptors shown here come from a woman aged 50 to 60 who had recovered from COVID-19.

The count of this clone is one. The chain uses TRBV9 and TRBJ1-1; D gene ambiguous. V was trimmed by 2 bases and J by 5 bases, leaving 10 bases between them. CDR1 is SGDLS and CDR2 is YYNGEE in the germline V gene. CDR3 size: 13 residues. The CDR3 sequence is CASSVAAWTEAFF. DNA of the CDR3: TGTGCCAGCAGCGTGGCGGCCTGGACTGAAGCTTTCTTT.

This sequence joins TRBV5-1 and TRBJ2-4, with D possibly being TRBD1 (5 bases). This CDR3 comprises 14 residues. Germline assignment: CDR1 SGHRS and CDR2 YFSETQ. Trimming pared 6 bases from V and 3 bases from J, leaving 13 bases between. The CDR3 is CASTKGEGKNIQYF. The CDR3 coding sequence is TGCGCCAGCACAAAAGGGGAAGGCAAAAACATTCAGTACTTC.

This chain uses TRBV20-1 with TRBJ1-2; the D gene is possibly TRBD1 (5 bases). Germline lookup yields CDR1 DFQATT and CDR2 SNEGSKA (reference sequence). CDR3 length: 15 amino acids. V lost 3 bases to trimming and J lost 1 base, with 15 bases between them. The CDR3, as DNA: TGCAGTGCTAGTGTCCGACAGTCATTTAACTATGGCTACACCTTC. It is translated as CSASVRQSFNYGYTF.

The V gene is TRBV7-9, the J gene TRBJ1-1; D uncertain. The germline CDR1 and CDR2 sequences are SEHNR and FQNEAQ (reference sequence). This CDR3 comprises 15 residues. Trimming stripped 5 bases from V and 1 base from J, with 14 bases between. The CDR3 nucleotides read TGTGCCAGCAGCGAAGTAAGCGGGGAGAACACTGAAGCTTTCTTT. Protein: CASSEVSGENTEAFF.

The chain is built from TRBV29-1 and TRBJ2-2; D is undetermined. The CDR3 is 12 amino acids. Trimming left V 4 bases short and J 2 bases short, with 5 bases between. Germline V gene sequence: CDR1 SQVTM, CDR2 ANQGSEA. The CDR3 DNA follows: TGCAGCGTTGTAATTAACACCGGGGAGCTGTTTTTT. Its protein product is CSVVINTGELFF.